This TCR beta chain came from a study of blood T cell repertoires in COVID-19. Profiling relied on immunoSEQ multiplex PCR, and the TCRdb table lists in-frame clones only, not all of them. The table shows some 240,000 clones, with roughly 84% occurring only once. This clone was seen only once. The TCR was taken from a woman between 35 and 50 years old who had recovered from COVID-19. Sequenced input: peripheral blood.

DNA for the CDR3: TGCGCCAGCAGCCAAGATAGGGGACAGGGGTATGAAAAACTGTTTTTT. Translation gives CASSQDRGQGYEKLFF. V usage is TRBV4-1 and J usage is TRBJ1-4; 10 positions match TRBD1. The V gene's germline CDR1 is MGHRA and CDR2 YSYEKL. The trim removed 0 bases at V and 6 bases at J, leaving 4 bases unmatched. CDR3 length: 16 amino acids.